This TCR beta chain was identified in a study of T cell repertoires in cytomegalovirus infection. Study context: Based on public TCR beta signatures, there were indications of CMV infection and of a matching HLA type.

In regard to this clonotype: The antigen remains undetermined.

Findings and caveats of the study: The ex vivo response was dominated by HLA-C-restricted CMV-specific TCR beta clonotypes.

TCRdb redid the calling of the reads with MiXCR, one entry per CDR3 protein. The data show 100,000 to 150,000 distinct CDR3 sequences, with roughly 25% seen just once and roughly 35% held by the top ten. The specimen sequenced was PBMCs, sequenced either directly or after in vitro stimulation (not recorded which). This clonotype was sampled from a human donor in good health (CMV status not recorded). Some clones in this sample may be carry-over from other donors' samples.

The CDR3 DNA is TGTGCCAGCACCCGAGGGGGTCGGTCTGAAGCTTTCTTT. Protein sequence: CASTRGGRSEAFF. J is TRBJ1-1 and V is TRBV12-3 or TRBV12-4; D may be TRBD1 (6 bases). V lost 7 bases to trimming and J lost 6 bases, with 15 bases between them. The CDR3 extends over 13 amino acids.